These T cell receptor beta chains were read from a single sample in a study of T cells in localized non-small cell lung cancer. Profiled with immunoSEQ multiplex PCR; TCRdb holds only in-frame clones, not every one. The table records 30,000 or so clones, around 89% of them present only once. The sequencing here drew on peripheral blood, taken before any cancer treatment. The receptors were sampled from a female donor over 55 with stage III squamous cell lung carcinoma. CDR3s include the opening cysteine and the closing phenylalanine or tryptophan.

v_call	j_call	cdr3_length	cdr3_aa
TRBV7-2	TRBJ1-2	14	CASSPGTAGGGYTF
TRBV21-1	TRBJ2-3	19	CASSKTTIPHGLNTDTQYF
TRBV19	TRBJ2-7	15	CASSIRTGGSYEQYF
TRBV5-6	TRBJ1-1	14	CASSWGAGNTEAFF
TRBV4-1	TRBJ1-2	15	CASSPGQGSNYGYTF
TRBV2	TRBJ2-3	14	CASVTSGSADTQYF
TRBV4-1	TRBJ1-2	16	CASSQEGGRSYYGYTF
TRBV7-2	TRBJ1-5	16	CASSSEGGISNQPQHF
TRBV29-1	TRBJ2-4	15	CSVVERDPAKNIQYF
TRBV28	TRBJ2-5	15	CASSLNLRGAQTQYF
TRBV18	TRBJ2-7	15	CASSPLKALSYEQYF
TRBV10-1	TRBJ1-2	14	CASSDTGSPYGYTF
TRBV28	TRBJ1-4	15	CASSLSGSDTEKLFF
TRBV19	TRBJ1-1	14	CASSMGQANTEAFF
TRBV5-6	TRBJ2-2	16	CASSLDPGRNAGELFF
TRBV9	TRBJ2-3	18	CASSTPTSGGLSTDTQYF
TRBV18	TRBJ1-6	16	CASSPPRQGPNSPLHF
TRBV7-2	TRBJ2-3	16	CASSQPLGAGTDTQYF
TRBV27	TRBJ2-1	16	CASTTRAGGSYNEQFF
TRBV4-2	TRBJ1-3	14	CASSQDNSGNTIYF
TRBV4-3	TRBJ2-5	15	CASSRLGLAGETQYF
TRBV7-2	TRBJ2-7	15	CASTTTPIYAYEQYF
TRBV5-6	TRBJ2-5	15	CASSLGANRGETQYF
TRBV2	TRBJ1-2	18	CASSDLSGTEGSNYGYTF
TRBV5-1	TRBJ1-1	15	CASSSLQGLGTEAFF
TRBV6-5	TRBJ2-5	13	CASSLQGLETQYF
TRBV7-2	TRBJ1-2	15	CASSSSIGGEGGYTF
TRBV6-5	TRBJ1-2	11	CASLGGFGYTF
TRBV5-1	TRBJ2-5	15	CASSLGAGAQETQYF
TRBV7-6	TRBJ2-1	17	CASSLVYGGSSYNEQFF
TRBV7-9	TRBJ2-7	14	CASSLVQASYEQYF
TRBV5-1	TRBJ2-3	14	CASSGTGQTDTQYF
TRBV6-6	TRBJ1-5	14	CASSGRTGGQPQHF
TRBV4-3	TRBJ1-1	14	CASKGGGLRQEAFF
TRBV4-2	TRBJ2-7	11	CASSLNYEQYF
TRBV5-1	TRBJ2-1	14	CASSLVRVGNEQFF
TRBV4-3	TRBJ2-7	17	CASSQVSPAGGAYEQYF
TRBV6-5	TRBJ2-5	14	CASSPGQNKETQYF
TRBV19	TRBJ2-1	15	CASSIGTSGYNEQFF
TRBV2	TRBJ2-4	14	CASRGNLAKNIQYF
TRBV7-2	TRBJ2-1	16	CASSLAWSGSYYEQFF
TRBV9	TRBJ2-2	18	CASSPQAAPSLYTGELFF
TRBV28	TRBJ1-2	13	CASSFQGPYGYTF
TRBV4-2	TRBJ2-1	15	CASSQAALSYNEQFF
TRBV7-2	TRBJ2-1	16	CASSLEPSGGDNEQFF
TRBV5-8	TRBJ2-7	18	CASSWPGQGVTRIYEQYF
TRBV27	TRBJ2-2	16	CASSSSGQGNAGELFF
TRBV2	TRBJ2-7	15	CASKALAGGSNEQYF
TRBV7-6	TRBJ2-7	16	CASSLDDYFLIEEQYF
TRBV5-1	TRBJ1-1	14	CASSTGQGGTEAFF
TRBV5-1	TRBJ1-5	16	CASSSGTGTSNQPQHF
TRBV6-5	TRBJ2-5	14	CASSSVLAMETQYF
TRBV5-1	TRBJ1-2	16	CASSADRETSNYGYTF
TRBV29-1	TRBJ2-1	13	CSVAGSSYNEQFF